The next 5 T cell receptor beta chains were all read from a single sample in a study of blood T cells in healthy people across ages (dated by TCRdb to the mid-2010s). The library was obtained by 5' RACE. The sample was run on an Illumina HiSeq 2500. The second PCR ran for roughly 6 to 11 cycles and used a J-beta primer mix along with a sample-barcoded 5' primer. TCRdb reanalyzed the raw reads on its own, using fastp at Q25 for trimming and MiXCR for clone calling, and kept in-frame beta chains. Here each entry gathers all rows of one CDR3 protein and keeps the most common genes and DNA. The table for this sample lists around 870,000 distinct CDR3 sequences; under 35% of them were counted only once. The leading ten clones occupy roughly 17% of the sample. The sample taken for sequencing was blood. These receptors all come from an elderly woman in good health.

V and J are TRBV28 and TRBJ1-6, with 12 positions matching TRBD1. V dropped 6 bases and J dropped 9; count of bases not matched to a gene: 9. CDR1 is MDHEN and CDR2 is SYDVKM in the germline V gene. The CDR3 length is 16 residues. In nucleotides, the CDR3 is TGTGCCAGCAGCAGCCCCGGGACAGGGGGCCCTTCACCCCTCCACTTT. Translation: CASSSPGTGGPSPLHF.

Notes on this clonotype: Germline and junction disagree at one end, which may indicate a read error. This chain uses TRBV29-1 with TRBJ2-2, with D possibly called TRBD1 or TRBD2 (5 bases each). The V gene's germline CDR1 is SQVTM and CDR2 ANQGSEA. This CDR3 region has 13 residues. CDR3 loop: CSGGHPNTGVLFF. CDR3 bases: TGCAGCGGTGGACACCCGAACACCGGGGTGCTGTTTTTT.

This clonotype was recorded at least ten times. The chain is built from TRBV28 and TRBJ2-1; D may be TRBD2 (7 bases). This CDR3 contains 16 residues. Germline CDR1 MDHEN, CDR2 SYDVKM. The ends were cut back, 3 bases at V and 2 bases at J, with 14 bases in the middle. This chain's CDR3 is CASSLGGGLTYNEQFF. DNA for the CDR3: TGTGCCAGCAGTTTGGGAGGGGGGCTCACCTACAATGAGCAGTTCTTC.

This clonotype was observed at least ten times. The rearrangement joins TRBV10-3 to TRBJ1-2, with D possibly TRBD1 on 5 matching bases. V dropped 0 bases and J dropped 3 bases, with 14 bases sitting between them. CDR1 and CDR2 (germline): ENHRY, SYGVKD. The CDR3 consists of 16 residues. The CDR3 here is CAISESSIGGYYGYTF. CDR3 DNA sequence: TGTGCCATCAGTGAGTCAAGTATTGGGGGGTACTATGGCTACACCTTC.

Comment on this clonotype: A read error may be the cause here, since a much bigger clone is one base away. V is TRBV7-2 and J is TRBJ1-2; 7 bases are a match to TRBD1. This CDR3 contains 14 residues. The V gene's germline CDR1 is SGHTA and CDR2 FQGNSA. CDR3 nucleotide sequence: TGTGCCAGCAGCCCGACAGGGACTAACTATAGCTACACCTTC. Translated: CASSPTGTNYSYTF.